This TCR beta chain was sequenced for a study of CD8 T cells in ankylosing spondylitis. Whole-study results and caveats: Matched ankylosing spondylitis synovial fluid reportedly showed significant enrichment of disease-linked clones. The disease-linked clones had a CD8+ phenotype and low blood frequencies. Previously reported in reactive arthritis synovial fluid and blood were some of the motif variants. Ankylosing spondylitis blood seemed to carry a telltale TCR beta motif made of fewer than ten highly homologous variants.

Points on this clonotype: Its target is not known.

TCRdb called the 5' RACE reads again in MiXCR, with one record for every CDR3 protein. The repertoire includes approximately 440,000 distinct CDR3 sequences, over 15% of them detected once, and approximately 1% sits in the top ten. The CDR3 has 15 amino acids. V shed 6 bases and J 9 bases; nucleotides not matched to a gene: 15. Germline V lookup: CDR1 DFQATT, CDR2 SNEGSKA (reference sequence). The receptor was isolated from a male donor with ankylosing spondylitis. Sample: blood, either unsorted or a sorted T cell fraction (not recorded which). The chain uses TRBV20-1 and TRBJ1-5; TRBD1 matches at 9 bases. CDR3 sequence: CSAGTSGTGKLPQHF. CDR3 coding DNA: TGCAGTGCCGGGACCTCCGGGACAGGGAAGTTGCCCCAGCATTTT.